The clone carrying this TCR beta chain was detected a few times. This CDR3 comprises 17 residues. The sample comes from a study of blood T cell repertoires in COVID-19. As for the study in general: Sites across the United States, Italy and Spain contributed samples from acute and convalescent COVID-19. T cells, B-cell-depleted T cells, or PBMCs supplied cDNA or gDNA.

In the authors' methods: For nucleated cells, counts were estimated from reference gene primer amplification. Clones were read by immunoSEQ multiplex PCR, and TCRdb kept only the in-frame ones, dropping some. The DNA gave D and trimming, while V, J and clone size come from that table. In the table there are about 260,000 clones, around 90% of which are singletons. The material sequenced was peripheral blood. The source of this sequence is a woman between 45 and 60 years old who had recovered from COVID-19. The rearrangement joins TRBV21-1 to TRBJ1-5; TRBD1, the D gene given by the table, was not confirmed from the DNA. TRBV21-1 is annotated as a pseudogene. The CDR3 loop is CASSPRLGNRNNQPQHF. CDR3 DNA sequence: TGTGCCAGCAGCCCCCGTTTGGGGAACAGGAACAATCAGCCCCAGCATTTT.